This T cell receptor beta chain was profiled in a study of blood T cell repertoires in COVID-19. About the study: The United States, Italy and Spain supplied acute and convalescent COVID-19 samples. T cells, B-cell-depleted T cells, or PBMCs supplied cDNA or gDNA.

The CDR3 consists of 16 residues. V trimming: 0 bases; J trimming: 4 bases; junction bases outside the gene matches: 4. Germline CDR1 and CDR2: LNHNV and YYDKDF (reference sequence). The table lists this clone with a count of one. TCRdb's copy holds only in-frame clones and misses some; the assay was immunoSEQ multiplex PCR. The sample shows around 360,000 clones, more than 85% of them seen only once. The chain is built from TRBV15 and TRBJ1-4, with 8 bases that match TRBD1. Material: PBMCs or T cells enriched from blood (not recorded which). The sequence was obtained from a woman aged 30 to 39 who had recovered from COVID-19. The CDR3 sequence: CATSREAGGLNEKLFF. Written as DNA, the CDR3 is TGTGCCACCAGCAGAGAGGCAGGGGGCCTTAATGAAAAACTGTTTTTT.